This T cell receptor (beta chain) was captured by sequencing in a study of cytotoxic CD8 clonotypes in ibrutinib-treated CLL. The table came from immunoSEQ multiplex PCR; TCRdb's copy has only in-frame clones and leaves some out. The table has around 310,000 clones, approximately 80% seen once; the top ten hold under 8.5%. The sample was PBMCs, taken before ibrutinib treatment. This receptor was obtained from a human donor with chronic lymphocytic leukemia.

CDR3 loop: CASSQGQGAGNEQFF. The CDR3 DNA reads as TGTGCCAGCAGCCAAGGGCAGGGAGCTGGCAATGAGCAGTTCTTC. J is TRBJ2-1 and V is TRBV4-2; D is tentatively TRBD1 or TRBD2 (5 bases each). There are 15 residues in the CDR3. The V end lost 1 base, the J end lost 6 bases, and 13 bases lay between the germline ends. The V gene's germline CDR1 is LGHNA and CDR2 YNFKEQ.